The 13 T cell receptor beta chains reported below all come from one sample, sequenced in a study of blood T cell repertoires in COVID-19. Here immunoSEQ multiplex PCR was the method, and the copy in TCRdb shows in-frame clones only, minus some. The sample contains 130,000 to 150,000 clones, approximately 87% of which appear only once. Source material: peripheral blood. The source of these receptors is a woman between 40 and 50 years old with acute or convalescent COVID-19.

This chain links TRBV5-1 with TRBJ1-1, with 7 positions matching TRBD1. Trimming removed 3 bases from V and 5 bases from J; junction bases left unmatched: 7. The CDR3 length is 14 residues. Per germline, CDR1 SGHRS and CDR2 YFSETQ. DNA for the CDR3: TGCGCCAGCAGCTCCGGGGTACAGGGGACTGAAGCTTTCTTT. Protein product: CASSSGVQGTEAFF. The whole variable domain, filled in from reference TRBV5-1 and TRBJ1-1, reads KAGVTQTPRYLIKTRGQQVTLSCSPISGHRSVSWYQQTPGQGLQFLFEYFSETQRNKGNFPGRFSGRQFSNSRSEMNVSTLELGDSALYLCASSSGVQGTEAFFGQGTRLTVV.

This chain uses TRBV12-3 or TRBV12-4 with TRBJ2-7, with D possibly being TRBD2 (6 bases). V shed 6 bases and J shed 6 bases, with 12 bases lying between them. This CDR3 has 12 residues. The CDR3 here is CASSPAGFEQYF. The CDR3 nucleotides read TGTGCCAGCAGCCCGGCGGGGTTCGAGCAGTACTTC.

The chain recombines TRBV10-3 with TRBJ2-7, with D perhaps matching TRBD2 (6 bases). This CDR3 is 13 amino acids long. Germline assignment: CDR1 ENHRY and CDR2 SYGVKD. V lost 7 bases, J lost 0 bases, and 10 bases lay in between. The DNA for the CDR3 is TGTGCCATCAAACTAGCCGACTCCTACGAGCAGTACTTC. Protein: CAIKLADSYEQYF.

The chain uses TRBV18 and TRBJ2-7, with a weak D call TRBD2 (5 bases). V shed 3 bases and J shed 4 bases, with 22 bases lying between them. Looked up from germline, CDR1 is KGHSH and CDR2 is LQKENI. This CDR3 has 17 amino acids. CDR3 sequence reads: CASSPAPPLGLPYEQYF. The CDR3 nucleotides read TGTGCCAGCTCACCGGCCCCCCCGCTAGGACTTCCGTACGAGCAGTACTTC. The entire variable domain, with the rest obtained from reference TRBV18 and TRBJ2-7, is as follows: NAGVMQNPRHLVRRRGQEARLRCSPMKGHSHVYWYRQLPEEGLKFMVYLQKENIIDESGMPKERFSAEFPKEGPSILRIQQVVRGDSAAYFCASSPAPPLGLPYEQYFGPGTRLTVT.

The chain employs TRBV4-3 and TRBJ1-2, with 7 nucleotides matching TRBD1. V was pared by 3 bases and J by 4 bases, with 8 bases of the junction left unmatched. The length of the CDR3 is 15 residues. CDR1 is LGHNA, CDR2 YSLEER, per germline. CDR3 DNA sequence: TGCGCCAGCAGCCACGTAGGGGGACAGAGCTATGGCTACACCTTC. Translating it yields CASSHVGGQSYGYTF.

This clone has just one count. The gene calls are TRBV5-8 and TRBJ1-6; 8 bases are a match to TRBD1. From germline, CDR1 is SGHTS and CDR2 YDEGEE. The CDR3 has 15 residues. The V segment lost 3 bases and the J segment 11 bases; nucleotides outside the gene matches: 10. The CDR3 loop is CASSSRQGRGTPLHF. The CDR3 DNA sequence: TGTGCCAGCAGCTCACGACAGGGGAGGGGAACACCCCTCCACTTT.

The chain employs TRBV12-3 or TRBV12-4 and TRBJ2-1; no definite D call. The CDR3 has 13 amino acids. Deletions cut 7 bases from V and 0 bases from J, with 7 bases between. CDR3 DNA sequence: TGTGCCAGCATTAGCAGCTCCTACAATGAGCAGTTCTTC. It is translated as CASISSSYNEQFF.

This sequence joins TRBV6-2 or TRBV6-3 and TRBJ2-1; D gene uncertain. Germline values: CDR1 MNHEY, CDR2 SVGEGT. CDR3 size: 13 residues. Deletions cut 2 bases from V and 4 bases from J, with 6 bases between. CDR3 protein: CASSYDIYNEQFF. The CDR3 nucleotides read TGTGCCAGCAGTTACGACATATACAATGAGCAGTTCTTC.

V is TRBV7-9 and J is TRBJ2-1; 8 bases are shared with TRBD1. CDR3 length equals 13 residues. The junction had 3 bases not matched to a gene; V was cut back by 4 bases and J by 7 bases. Germline-derived CDR1 and CDR2 are SEHNR and FQNEAQ (reference sequence). The CDR3 bases are TGTGCCAGCAGCTCCAGACAGGGGAATGAGCAGTTCTTC. Protein product: CASSSRQGNEQFF.

The V gene is TRBV7-3, the J gene TRBJ2-1; D might be TRBD2 (6 bases). The CDR3 sequence is 15 residues long. Germline V gene sequence: CDR1 SGHTA, CDR2 FQGTGA. Trimming removed 5 bases from V and 0 bases from J, with 11 bases in between. CDR3 region: CASSGDSLSYNEQFF. The DNA of the CDR3 is TGTGCCAGCAGCGGGGACTCCCTCTCCTACAATGAGCAGTTCTTC.

This clone is a singleton in its sample. This sequence joins TRBV7-6 and TRBJ2-1, with D perhaps TRBD2 (6 bases). CDR1 and CDR2 (germline): SGHVS, FNYEAQ. The V and J ends lost 6 bases and 10 bases respectively, with 13 bases between them. There are 12 residues in the CDR3. DNA for the CDR3: TGTGCCAGCAGGGGGCCTCGGGAGGAGCAGTTCTTC. This translates into CASRGPREEQFF.

V usage is TRBV25-1 and J usage is TRBJ2-3, with D possibly being TRBD2 (5 bases). The germline V gene has CDR1 MGHDK and CDR2 SYGVNS. The CDR3 has 16 amino acids. Trimming took off 5 bases at V and 2 bases at J, with 17 bases between the two ends. The CDR3 sequence is CASSPTTQRDTDTQYF. CDR3 nucleotide sequence: TGTGCCAGCAGTCCCACGACACAGAGGGACACAGATACGCAGTATTTT.

This chain links TRBV18 with TRBJ1-5; D uncertain. The CDR3 runs to 14 residues. The V end was cut by 3 bases, the J end by 0 bases, with 6 bases between. Per the germline V gene, CDR1 is KGHSH and CDR2 is LQKENI. The CDR3 sequence is CASSPSNSNQPQHF. CDR3 nucleotides: TGTGCCAGCTCACCGTCCAATAGCAATCAGCCCCAGCATTTT.